This T cell receptor beta chain was documented in a study of OX40 agonist ivuxolimab in advanced cancers. In its sample, this clone was seen a few times. CDR1 and CDR2 (germline): WNHNN, SYGVQD (reference sequence). Trimming removed 2 bases from V and 5 bases from J, with 6 bases in between. The CDR3 consists of 13 residues. Generated by immunoSEQ multiplex PCR, the TCRdb table keeps only in-frame clones and is missing some. The data show around 41,000 clones, about 88% seen once. The gene calls are TRBV10-1 and TRBJ2-2, with D unresolved. Sequencing used CD4+ or CD8+ T cells sorted from blood, obtained in a trial of the OX40 agonist ivuxolimab. The TCR originated in an adult with an advanced solid tumor such as melanoma, head and neck, liver or kidney cancer. The CDR3 loop is CASSEAGTGELFF. The CDR3 DNA follows: TGCGCCAGCAGTGAGGCCGGGACCGGGGAGCTGTTTTTT.